The 31 T cell receptor beta chains in this list originate from one sample, sequenced in a study of shared clonotypes between healthy human individuals. Assay: immunoSEQ multiplex PCR; the TCRdb copy retains only in-frame clones and omits some. The sample includes roughly 570,000 clones, 95% to 98% seen only once; the top ten take around 0.3%. CD45RO negativity and positive selection for CCR7 defined naive CD8 cells, a population that excluded terminally differentiated effector memory CD45RA+ cells. Source material: naive CD8+ T cells sorted from blood. The receptors shown here come from a man in his thirties or forties in good health.

This clone has just a few counts. J is TRBJ1-5 and V is TRBV6-6, with a weak D call TRBD1 (5 bases). Germline V gene data show CDR1 as MNHNY and CDR2 as SVGAGI (reference sequence). Trimming shortened V by 6 bases and J by 4 bases, and 13 bases separated the two germline ends. This CDR3 is 14 amino acids long. In DNA form, the CDR3 reads TGTGCCAGCAGACTGGGACCGCTTAATCAGCCCCAGCATTTT. Residues: CASRLGPLNQPQHF.

This sequence joins TRBV10-3 and TRBJ1-5; possibly TRBD1 for D (5 bases). From germline, CDR1 is ENHRY and CDR2 SYGVKD. Deletions cut 9 bases from V and 1 base from J, with 10 bases between. The CDR3 has 13 amino acids. The CDR3 is CAIGDSSNQPQHF. CDR3 coding DNA: TGTGCCATAGGTGACAGCAGCAATCAGCCCCAGCATTTT.

This chain links TRBV20-1 with TRBJ2-1; D unresolved. With 3 bases removed from V and 7 bases from J, the gap between germline ends came to 7 bases. The CDR3 consists of 11 residues. Germline CDR1 is DFQATT and CDR2 is SNEGSKA (reference sequence). CDR3 coding DNA: TGCAGTGCTAGTCCCGGGAATGAGCAGTTCTTC. Protein sequence: CSASPGNEQFF.

J is TRBJ2-2 and V is TRBV7-9; TRBD1 might be the D (5 bases). The germline V gene has CDR1 SEHNR and CDR2 FQNEAQ (reference sequence). The CDR3 covers 15 residues. Between the trimmed V and J ends, which lost 4 bases and 6 bases, there was a span of 15 bases. Written as DNA, the CDR3 is TGTGCCAGCAGCTCCGTAGGTGGGGCCTCCGGGGAGCTGTTTTTT. Amino acid sequence: CASSSVGGASGELFF.

J is TRBJ2-7 and V is TRBV7-9; 9 positions match TRBD1. The CDR3 covers 17 residues. Germline values: CDR1 SEHNR, CDR2 FQNEAQ (reference sequence). The J segment lost 2 bases and the V segment lost 5 bases, leaving 13 bases of the junction unmatched. The chain's CDR3 is CASSPGETRTGAYEQYF. In DNA, the CDR3 is TGTGCCAGCAGCCCAGGCGAGACCCGGACAGGGGCCTACGAGCAGTACTTC.

The J gene is TRBJ2-1, the V gene TRBV6-5; 7 bases fit TRBD2. J lost 3 bases, V lost 6 bases, and 8 bases had no gene match. CDR3 length: 15 residues. From germline, CDR1 is MNHEY and CDR2 SVGAGI. CDR3 sequence (DNA): TGTGCCAGCAGCCCCTATGGGGGGGGCTACAATGAGCAGTTCTTC. It translates to CASSPYGGGYNEQFF.

The chain carries TRBV5-4 and TRBJ2-2; maybe TRBD2 (5 bases). Germline CDR1 is SGHNT and CDR2 is YYREEE (reference sequence). Trimming took 5 bases from V and 0 from J, leaving 26 bases between them. The CDR3 contains 20 residues. The CDR3 nucleotides read TGTGCCAGCAGATCTGAAAAGCCCATTAGAGGGAAGTCGAACACCGGGGAGCTGTTTTTT. Its protein product is CASRSEKPIRGKSNTGELFF.

This chain uses TRBV6-4 with TRBJ2-3; 8 nucleotides match TRBD2. CDR1 and CDR2 from the germline V gene are MRHNA and SNTAGT. This CDR3 has 15 amino acids. V lost 3 bases, J lost 0 bases, and 2 bases stayed unmatched. This chain's CDR3 is CASSELADSTDTQYF. CDR3 nucleotide sequence: TGTGCCAGCAGTGAACTAGCGGACAGCACAGATACGCAGTATTTT.

The chain links TRBV6-6 to TRBJ2-1; no clear D gene. CDR1 is MNHNY, CDR2 SVGAGI, per germline (reference sequence). Between the trimmed V and J ends, which lost 10 bases and 8 bases, there was a span of 18 bases. The CDR3 covers 13 residues. CDR3 sequence reads: CATSDPAGDEQFF. The CDR3 DNA reads as TGTGCCACTTCGGACCCAGCCGGTGATGAGCAGTTCTTC.

J is TRBJ2-7 and V is TRBV4-1; possibly TRBD2 for D (6 bases). Germline CDR1 reads MGHRA; CDR2 reads YSYEKL. This CDR3 has 16 residues. V was cut by 1 base and J by 4 bases, with 17 bases left in between. The CDR3 spells CASSQVWGQGGYEQYF. DNA of the CDR3: TGCGCCAGCAGCCAAGTTTGGGGCCAGGGAGGTTACGAGCAGTACTTC.

V and J are TRBV27 and TRBJ2-7; tentatively, D is TRBD2 (6 bases). The length of the CDR3 is 13 residues. V lost 6 bases to trimming and J lost 4 bases, with 13 bases between them. Germline-derived CDR1 and CDR2 are MNHEY and SMNVEV (reference sequence). As DNA, the CDR3 is TGTGCCAGCAGCCCGGGACTGGTTTACGAGCAGTACTTC. It codes for CASSPGLVYEQYF.

This clone has only one observation. The chain carries TRBV29-1 and TRBJ1-1; D is unresolved. The germline CDR1 and CDR2 sequences are SQVTM and ANQGSEA. CDR3 size: 13 residues. V shed 1 base and J shed 1 base, with 7 bases lying between them. In DNA, the CDR3 is TGCAGCGTTGAAGCGGTAGGGAACACTGAAGCTTTCTTT. Translation gives CSVEAVGNTEAFF.

CDR3 sequence reads: CAISEESGSYTF. Here the CDR3 DNA reads TGTGCCATCAGTGAGGAGTCGGGGAGCTACACCTTC. The J gene is TRBJ1-2, the V gene TRBV10-3, with D unresolved. CDR1 and CDR2 (germline): ENHRY, SYGVKD. The V end lost 2 bases, the J end lost 9 bases, and 10 bases lay between the germline ends. The CDR3 length is 12 residues.

The rearrangement uses TRBV7-9 and TRBJ2-3; possible D gene TRBD2, 5 bases. Germline-derived CDR1 and CDR2 are SEHNR and FQNEAQ (reference sequence). The CDR3 spans 15 residues. The V and J ends lost 4 bases and 2 bases respectively, with 13 bases between them. CDR3 in amino acids: CASSSPRVNTDTQYF. CDR3 coding DNA: TGTGCCAGCAGCTCTCCGCGGGTAAACACAGATACGCAGTATTTT.

As regards this clone: Other DNA sequences of this sample code for an identical CDR3. The rearrangement joins TRBV27 to TRBJ2-7; D not resolved. The V gene's germline CDR1 is MNHEY and CDR2 SMNVEV (reference sequence). The V gene lost 6 bases and the J gene lost 4 bases, with 10 bases spanning the gap. This CDR3 comprises 12 residues. CDR3 loop: CASSSLSYEQYF. The CDR3 coding sequence is TGTGCCAGCAGCTCTTTATCGTACGAGCAGTACTTC.

The chain uses TRBV5-1 and TRBJ2-5, with 8 bases identical to TRBD1. V gave up 4 bases and J gave up 4 bases; unmatched junction bases: 3. The germline V gene has CDR1 SGHRS and CDR2 YFSETQ. The CDR3 length is 13 residues. The CDR3 DNA is TGCGCCAGCAGCCGGACAGGGTCAGAGACCCAGTACTTC. It is translated as CASSRTGSETQYF.

The chain recombines TRBV7-9 with TRBJ2-7, with D tentatively TRBD2 (7 bases). Germline CDR1 SEHNR, CDR2 FQNEAQ (reference sequence). The V end was cut by 5 bases, the J end by 7 bases, with 15 bases between. CDR3 length: 13 amino acids. CDR3 nucleotides: TGTGCCAGCAGCCCTCCGGGGGGCTGGGAGCAGTACTTC. Residues: CASSPPGGWEQYF. The full variable domain, with the rest looked up from reference TRBV7-9 and TRBJ2-7, is DTGVSQNPRHKITKRGQNVTFRCDPISEHNRLYWYRQTLGQGPEFLTYFQNEAQLEKSRLLSDRFSAERPKGSFSTLEIQRTEQGDSAMYLCASSPPGGWEQYFGPGTRLTVT.

The genes are TRBV19 and TRBJ2-3; TRBD2 might be the D (6 bases). The ends were cut back, 8 bases at V and 2 bases at J, with 14 bases in the middle. The CDR3 is 14 residues long. Germline V gene sequence: CDR1 LNHDA, CDR2 SQIVND (reference sequence). The CDR3 reads CASSGGADTDTQYF. For the CDR3, the DNA is TGTGCCAGTTCCGGCGGGGCCGACACAGATACGCAGTATTTT.

V usage is TRBV30 and J usage is TRBJ2-3, with a weak D call TRBD1 (6 bases). Deletions cut 1 base from V and 2 bases from J, with 19 bases between. CDR1 GTSNPN and CDR2 SVGIG come from the germline V gene (reference sequence). This CDR3 has 17 residues. The CDR3 reads CAWSEGQSLRSTDTQYF. The CDR3 DNA reads as TGTGCCTGGAGTGAAGGACAGAGCCTGAGATCCACAGATACGCAGTATTTT.

The rearrangement links TRBV27 to TRBJ2-2; tentatively, D is TRBD2 (5 bases). Trimming stripped 6 bases from V and 5 bases from J, with 10 bases between. The CDR3 is 13 amino acids. Per the germline V gene, CDR1 is MNHEY and CDR2 is SMNVEV (reference sequence). This CDR3 reads CASRVLVTGELFF. The CDR3 DNA reads as TGTGCCAGCAGGGTACTAGTTACCGGGGAGCTGTTTTTT.

This clone was seen a single time. The chain uses TRBV19 and TRBJ1-1; TRBD1 matches 7 bases. V dropped 3 bases and J dropped 1; count of bases not matched to a gene: 17. The germline V gene encodes CDR1 LNHDA and CDR2 SQIVND (reference sequence). The CDR3 has 19 residues. CDR3 DNA: TGTGCCAGTAGTATCCACGGTTCGGGGAGACAGGGCAAGAACACTGAAGCTTTCTTT. This sequence encodes CASSIHGSGRQGKNTEAFF.

The count of this clone is one. The chain recombines TRBV7-8 with TRBJ1-1; D ambiguous. The CDR3 is 11 amino acids. V lost 7 bases and J lost 10, with 13 bases in between. The V gene's germline CDR1 is SGHVS and CDR2 FQNEAQ. The CDR3 nucleotides read TGTGCCAGCACACGGGCGGGGATAGCTTTCTTT. This codes for CASTRAGIAFF.

This chain joins TRBV9 and TRBJ1-1; tentatively, D is TRBD1 (6 bases). Germline V gives CDR1 SGDLS, CDR2 YYNGEE. The CDR3 extends over 15 amino acids. Trimming left V 3 bases short and J 0 bases short, with 12 bases between. CDR3 protein: CASSGTEFMNTEAFF. CDR3 coding DNA: TGTGCCAGCAGCGGGACAGAGTTCATGAACACTGAAGCTTTCTTT.

This chain uses TRBV29-1 with TRBJ2-1; D gene unclear. Between the trimmed V and J ends, which lost 4 bases and 9 bases, there was a span of 7 bases. The CDR3 is 10 residues long. CDR1 and CDR2 from the germline V gene are SQVTM and ANQGSEA. The CDR3 loop reads CSVVLSEQFF. The DNA for the CDR3 is TGCAGCGTTGTTTTGAGTGAGCAGTTCTTC.

The rearrangement joins TRBV7-9 to TRBJ1-1; D perhaps matches TRBD1 (5 bases). Trimming removed 6 bases from V and 4 bases from J, with 15 bases in between. This CDR3 spans 14 amino acids. Germline V gene sequence: CDR1 SEHNR, CDR2 FQNEAQ (reference sequence). The DNA of the CDR3 is TGTGCCAGCAGGTCCAGGGTTGACAGCACTGAAGCTTTCTTT. It yields the protein CASRSRVDSTEAFF.

This chain joins TRBV27 and TRBJ2-5; 11 nucleotides agree with TRBD2. CDR3 length equals 15 residues. Germline lookup yields CDR1 MNHEY and CDR2 SMNVEV (reference sequence). Losses at the gene ends were 5 bases for V and 3 bases for J; bases not matched to a gene: 5. The CDR3 DNA reads TGTGCCAGCAGTCTAAGACTAGCGGGAAAAGAGACCCAGTACTTC. Translating it yields CASSLRLAGKETQYF.

V usage is TRBV6-1 and J usage is TRBJ2-5, with 9 nucleotides matching TRBD1. V dropped 5 bases and J dropped 2; count of bases not matched to a gene: 6. This CDR3 is built from 15 residues. The germline gives CDR1 MNHNS, CDR2 SASEGT. CDR3 nucleotides: TGTGCCAGCAGTTCGGACAGGGGTACACAAGAGACCCAGTACTTC. Amino acids: CASSSDRGTQETQYF.

The chain recombines TRBV5-4 with TRBJ2-2; 9 bases fit TRBD1. Per germline, CDR1 SGHNT and CDR2 YYREEE (reference sequence). The CDR3 is 15 residues long. V was clipped by 3 bases and J by 6 bases; unmatched bases: 6. In DNA form, the CDR3 reads TGTGCCAGCAGCTGGGGACAGGGTACGGCCGGGGAGCTGTTTTTT. It encodes CASSWGQGTAGELFF.

This clone was observed a single time. The V call is TRBV11-2, the J call TRBJ1-4; 7 bases fit TRBD1. V shed 5 bases, J shed 3 bases, and the junction held 6 bases outside the gene matches. Germline CDR1 reads SGHAT; CDR2 reads FQNNGV. There are 15 residues in the CDR3. The CDR3 loop reads CASSTRTGSNEKLFF. As DNA, the CDR3 is TGTGCCAGCAGCACCCGGACAGGCTCTAATGAAAAACTGTTTTTT.

The DNA of the CDR3 is TGTGCCACCAGCAAAAAGCGGGAGCTCACCTACAATGAGCAGTTCTTC. Translation gives CATSKKRELTYNEQFF. The gene calls are TRBV15 and TRBJ2-1; the match to TRBD2 covers 8 bases. The V segment lost 4 bases and the J segment 2 bases; nucleotides outside the gene matches: 7. The CDR3 consists of 16 residues. Germline CDR1 is LNHNV and CDR2 is YYDKDF (reference sequence).

J is TRBJ2-2 and V is TRBV2; 10 bases agree with TRBD1. V shed 6 bases and J 5 bases; nucleotides not matched to a gene: 9. The germline gives CDR1 SNHLY, CDR2 FYNNEI. The CDR3 totals 16 residues. The CDR3 loop reads CASRATGTGVTGELFF. In DNA form, the CDR3 reads TGTGCCAGCAGGGCGACCGGGACAGGGGTGACCGGGGAGCTGTTTTTT. Using reference TRBV2 and TRBJ2-2 for the parts outside the CDR3, the full variable domain is EPEVTQTPSHQVTQMGQEVILRCVPISNHLYFYWYRQILGQKVEFLVSFYNNEISEKSEIFDDQFSVERPDGSNFTLKIRSTKLEDSAMYFCASRATGTGVTGELFFGEGSRLTVL.